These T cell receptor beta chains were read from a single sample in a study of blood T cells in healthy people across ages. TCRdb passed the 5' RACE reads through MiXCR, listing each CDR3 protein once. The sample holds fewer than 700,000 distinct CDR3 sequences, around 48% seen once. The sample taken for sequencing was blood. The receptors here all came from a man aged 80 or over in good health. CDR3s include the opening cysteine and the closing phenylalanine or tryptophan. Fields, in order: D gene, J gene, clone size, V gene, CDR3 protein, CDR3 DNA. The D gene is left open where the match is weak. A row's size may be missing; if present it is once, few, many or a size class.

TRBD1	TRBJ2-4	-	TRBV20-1	CSATGQGRAKNIKYF	TGCAGTGCTACGGGACAGGGCCGAGCCAAAAACATTAAGTACTTC
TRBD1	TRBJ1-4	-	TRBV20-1	CSAVEGAQNEKLFF	TGCAGTGCCGTTGAGGGGGCGCAGAATGAAAAACTGTTTTTT
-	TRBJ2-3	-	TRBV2	CASSESYGHRTDTQYF	TGTGCCAGCAGTGAATCATATGGCCACCGCACAGATACGCAGTATTTT
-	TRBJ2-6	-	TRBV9	CASSVGYLGANVLTF	TGTGCCAGCAGCGTAGGCTACCTTGGGGCCAACGTCCTGACTTTC
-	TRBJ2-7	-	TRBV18	CASSAESLYEQYF	TGTGCCAGCTCCGCAGAAAGCCTCTACGAGCAGTACTTC
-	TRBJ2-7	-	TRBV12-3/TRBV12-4	CASSLGGLNSYKQYF	TGTGCCAGCAGTTTAGGAGGACTCAACTCCTACAAGCAGTACTTC
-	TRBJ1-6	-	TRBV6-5	CASSEERVEASPLHF	TGTGCCAGCAGTGAGGAAAGGGTCGAGGCTTCACCCCTCCACTTT
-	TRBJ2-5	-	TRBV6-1	CASRDSPQETQYF	TGTGCCAGCAGGGACAGTCCACAAGAGACCCAGTACTTC
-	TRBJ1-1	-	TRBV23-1	CASRGPHGVFSEAFF	TGCGCCAGCAGAGGACCCCATGGCGTCTTTTCTGAAGCTTTCTTT
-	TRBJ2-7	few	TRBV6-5	CASRPGGPAYEQYF	TGTGCCAGCAGGCCGGGGGGCCCAGCCTACGAGCAGTACTTC
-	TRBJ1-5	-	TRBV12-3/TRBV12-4	CASRPDRRHGNQPQHF	TGTGCCAGCAGACCCGATCGGAGGCACGGGAATCAGCCCCAGCATTTT
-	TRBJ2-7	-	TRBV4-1	CASSHGTRESYEQYF	TGCGCCAGCAGCCACGGGACGAGAGAATCCTACGAGCAGTACTTC
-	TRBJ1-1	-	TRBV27	CASSEASLNTEAFF	TGTGCCAGCAGTGAAGCCAGCTTGAACACTGAAGCTTTCTTT
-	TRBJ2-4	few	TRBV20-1	CSVTLAKNIQYF	TGCAGTGTAACATTAGCCAAAAACATTCAGTACTTC
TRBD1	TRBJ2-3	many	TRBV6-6	CASSHLTGGGADTQYF	TGTGCCAGCAGTCATTTGACAGGGGGGGGTGCAGATACGCAGTATTTT
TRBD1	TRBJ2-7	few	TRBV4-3	CASRTGQGRPEQYF	TGCGCCAGCAGAACAGGACAGGGACGTCCTGAGCAGTACTTC
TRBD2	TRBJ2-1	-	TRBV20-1	CSAREGLAGVLEQFF	TGCAGTGCTAGAGAAGGGCTAGCGGGAGTACTTGAGCAGTTCTTC
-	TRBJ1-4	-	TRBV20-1	CSAKGGEEKLFF	TGCAGTGCCAAGGGGGGTGAAGAAAAACTGTTTTTT
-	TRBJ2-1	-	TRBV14	CASSHLREQFF	TGTGCCAGCAGCCACTTAAGGGAGCAGTTCTTC
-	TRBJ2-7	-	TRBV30	CAWNHRAHEQYF	TGTGCCTGGAATCACAGGGCCCACGAGCAGTACTTC
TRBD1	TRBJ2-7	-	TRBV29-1	CSVRTGGHGEQYF	TGCAGCGTACGGACAGGGGGCCATGGCGAGCAGTACTTC
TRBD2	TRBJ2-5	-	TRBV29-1	CSVEWVGGSGETQYF	TGCAGCGTTGAATGGGTAGGCGGGAGCGGAGAGACCCAGTACTTC
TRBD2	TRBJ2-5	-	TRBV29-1	CSVRGGSTDSEQYF	TGCAGCGTTCGCGGCGGGAGCACCGATAGTGAGCAGTACTTC
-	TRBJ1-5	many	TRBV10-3	CANIPSNQPQHF	TGTGCCAACATTCCTAGCAATCAGCCCCAGCATTTT
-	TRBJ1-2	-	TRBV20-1	CSAPGVVYTF	TGCAGTGCCCCCGGGGTTGTCTACACCTTC
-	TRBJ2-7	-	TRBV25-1	CASSAPGQFYEQYF	TGTGCCAGCAGTGCCCCCGGACAGTTCTACGAGCAGTACTTC
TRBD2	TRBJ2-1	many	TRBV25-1	CASSALGGDHNEQFF	TGTGCCAGCAGTGCATTGGGAGGGGACCACAATGAGCAGTTCTTC